This T cell receptor beta chain was identified in a study of blood T cells in healthy people across ages. This clonotype appeared a single time. The target antigen is unknown. One junction end does not reproduce the germline sequence, and a read error may be involved. Alongside a J-beta primer mix, a sample-barcoded 5' primer served in a second PCR lasting roughly 6 to 12 cycles. TCRdb processed the 5' RACE reads anew with MiXCR; each CDR3 protein has one entry. The profile shows some 1.5 million distinct CDR3 sequences, under 30% of them singletons. The CDR3 is 13 residues long. The V gene's germline CDR1 is SQVTM and CDR2 ANQGSEA. Study results and caveats: Age showed a roughly linear inverse relationship with TCR beta diversity per million T cells. The long-lived group displayed more naive CD4+ cells, plus higher diversity, than the aged donors did.

This rearrangement joins TRBV29-1 to TRBJ2-7; the match to TRBD2 covers 10 bases. Sequencing was performed on blood. The source of this sequence is a woman aged 30 to 39 in good health. CDR3 region: CSVELAGAHERYF. CDR3 nucleotide sequence: TGCAGCGTTGAACTAGCGGGGGCCCACGAGCGGTACTTC.